This T cell receptor beta chain was recorded in a study of Graves' ophthalmopathy and Graves' hyperthyroidism. This clonotype was detected only a few times. Its antigen is not known. V lost 3 bases, J lost 4 bases, and 5 bases lay in between. Germline CDR1 is SEHNR and CDR2 is FQNEAQ (reference sequence). This CDR3 is 12 amino acids long. Having ophthalmopathy, the donors showed moderate-to-severe activity, CAS ≥3 and NOSPECS ≥4, with disease lasting under 3 months. RNA transcripts were the source from which TCR beta CDR3 regions were amplified. The library came from an HTBI-primed first-round RT-PCR and a second-round multiplex PCR. MiXCR was run by TCRdb on the multiplex PCR reads, yielding one entry per CDR3 protein. The sample has hundreds of thousands of distinct CDR3 sequences, approximately 39% seen once. Study-wide results and limits: The model's prediction of ophthalmopathy progression had 65% to 71% sensitivity and less than 75% specificity.

The V and J genes are TRBV7-9 and TRBJ2-3; D is unclear. The sequence was collected from an adult man with Graves' ophthalmopathy. Specimen: peripheral blood. The DNA of the CDR3 is TGTGCCAGCAGCTTTTCCTCAGATACGCAGTATTTT. It is translated as CASSFSSDTQYF.